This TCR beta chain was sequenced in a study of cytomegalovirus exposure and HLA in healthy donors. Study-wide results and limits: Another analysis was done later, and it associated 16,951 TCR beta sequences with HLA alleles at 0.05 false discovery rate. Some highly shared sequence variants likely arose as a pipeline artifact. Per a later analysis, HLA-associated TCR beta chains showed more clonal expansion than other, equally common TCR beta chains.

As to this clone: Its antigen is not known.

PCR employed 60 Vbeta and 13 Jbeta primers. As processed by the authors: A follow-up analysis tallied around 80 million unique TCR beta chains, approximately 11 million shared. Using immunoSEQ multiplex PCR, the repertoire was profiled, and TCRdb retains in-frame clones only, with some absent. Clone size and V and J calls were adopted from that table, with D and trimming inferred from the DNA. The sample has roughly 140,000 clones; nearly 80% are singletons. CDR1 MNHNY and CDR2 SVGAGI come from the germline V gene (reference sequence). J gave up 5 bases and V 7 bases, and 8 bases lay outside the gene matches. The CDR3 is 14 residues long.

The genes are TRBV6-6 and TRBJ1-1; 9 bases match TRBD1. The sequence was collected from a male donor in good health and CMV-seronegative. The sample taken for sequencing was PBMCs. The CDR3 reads CASTIQGAGTEAFF. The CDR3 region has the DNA TGTGCCAGCACGATACAGGGGGCGGGGACTGAAGCTTTCTTT.